This entry lists 32 T cell receptor beta chains sequenced from one sample in a study of T cell repertoires in cytomegalovirus infection. Their cognate antigens are unknown. Each CDR3 protein is one row after TCRdb ran MiXCR on the reads. The sample has about 920,000 distinct CDR3 sequences, 31% seen once. Specimen: cultured CD8+ T cells from PBMCs, collected from culture after CMV antigen stimulation. These receptors were obtained from a human donor in good health (CMV status not recorded). Some clones in this sample may be carry-over from other donors' samples.

Regarding this clonotype: The junction departs from the called germline gene at one end, perhaps through a read error. The chain couples TRBV6-1 to TRBJ2-2; D tentatively reads TRBD1 or TRBD2 (5 bases each). Germline V gene data show CDR1 as MNHNS and CDR2 as SASEGT. There are 17 residues in the CDR3. CDR3: CANSEIRVLEGTGELFF. The CDR3, as DNA: TGTGCCAACAGTGAAATCAGGGTGCTCGAGGGAACCGGGGAGCTGTTTTTT.

In its sample, this clonotype was seen a few times. This rearrangement joins TRBV2 to TRBJ1-2, with a tentative D call TRBD1 (6 bases). This CDR3 region has 14 residues. The germline V gene encodes CDR1 SNHLY and CDR2 FYNNEI. Trimming shortened V by 8 bases and J by 2 bases, and 15 bases separated the two germline ends. The CDR3 bases are TGTGCCAGCTGCCCCCCAGGGGCAAACTATGGCTACACCTTC. The encoded protein is CASCPPGANYGYTF.

Points on this clonotype: As the CDR3 is not closed by the conserved phenylalanine or tryptophan, this likely results from a read error. The chain uses TRBV27 and TRBJ2-5; 9 bases match TRBD1. The germline CDR1 and CDR2 sequences are MNHEY and SMNVEV (reference sequence). V gave up 2 bases and J gave up 2 bases; unmatched junction bases: 3. CDR3 size: 15 residues. CDR3 in amino acids: CASSLGTGRQETQYS. The CDR3 DNA reads as TGTGCCAGCAGTTTAGGGACAGGGAGACAAGAGACCCAGTACTCC.

This clonotype was recorded a few times. The rearrangement joins TRBV9 to TRBJ2-1; 11 bases fit TRBD1. J lost 3 bases, V lost 4 bases, and 15 bases had no gene match. Germline assignment: CDR1 SGDLS and CDR2 YYNGEE. The CDR3 has 19 amino acids. The CDR3 here is CASSPEGQGEGGFYNEQFF. CDR3 sequence (DNA): TGTGCCAGCAGCCCTGAGGGACAGGGGGAGGGAGGCTTCTACAATGAGCAGTTCTTC.

This clonotype was counted between two and nine times. This rearrangement joins TRBV9 to TRBJ2-5, with 11 bases lining up with TRBD2. The CDR3 loop spans 16 amino acids. Germline loops: CDR1 SGDLS, CDR2 YYNGEE. V trimming: 4 bases; J trimming: 3 bases; junction bases outside the gene matches: 8. The CDR3 spells CASSTRRSGGEETQYF. CDR3 bases: TGTGCCAGCAGCACCCGGCGTAGCGGGGGGGAAGAGACCCAGTACTTC.

V and J are TRBV27 and TRBJ2-1; TRBD2 agrees at 11 bases. The V and J ends lost 5 bases and 6 bases, in that order; junction bases with no gene match: 9. The length of the CDR3 is 16 residues. Germline V lookup: CDR1 MNHEY, CDR2 SMNVEV (reference sequence). The CDR3 bases are TGTGCCAGCAGTGATATAGCGGGGGGGCCCCGCAATGAGCAGTTCTTC. Translating gives CASSDIAGGPRNEQFF.

Only a few counts were recorded for this clonotype. This chain links TRBV28 with TRBJ2-7; 8 positions agree with TRBD2. CDR1 and CDR2 (germline): MDHEN, SYDVKM. There are 14 residues in the CDR3. The trim removed 6 bases at V and 3 bases at J, leaving 7 bases unmatched. In DNA form, the CDR3 reads TGTGCCAGCAGCGGGACTAGTTTTATCTACGAGCAGTACGTC. This sequence encodes CASSGTSFIYEQYV.

V is TRBV5-8 and J is TRBJ1-5; the match to TRBD1 covers 9 bases. Germline-derived CDR1 and CDR2 are SGHTS and YDEGEE. V shed 5 bases, J shed 9 bases, and the junction held 12 bases outside the gene matches. The CDR3 has 15 amino acids. CDR3 nucleotides: TGTGCCAGCAGTTTTCCCGGGACAGGGCATCTGCCCCAGCATTTT. Encoded protein: CASSFPGTGHLPQHF.

This clonotype was observed a single time. This chain uses TRBV7-9 with TRBJ2-2; the D gene is possibly TRBD1 (5 bases). V lost 7 bases and J 6 bases, leaving 21 bases between the germline ends. CDR3 size: 16 residues. Germline V gives CDR1 SEHNR, CDR2 FQNEAQ (reference sequence). The CDR3 sequence is CASTVKGFTGSGELFF. In DNA form, the CDR3 reads TGTGCCAGCACCGTTAAGGGGTTCACTGGCTCCGGGGAGCTGTTTTTT.

This clonotype came up once. The V call is TRBV6-1, the J call TRBJ1-1; 7 bases line up with TRBD1. With 5 bases clipped from V and 1 base from J, the junction kept 10 bases outside the gene matches. The CDR3 is 16 amino acids. CDR1 is MNHNS and CDR2 is SASEGT in the germline V gene. CDR3 nucleotides: TGTGCCAGCAGTAAAGGACAGGTATTGGGGAACACTGAAGCTTTCTTT. Protein product: CASSKGQVLGNTEAFF.

This rearrangement joins TRBV28 to TRBJ2-4; no reliable D call. CDR3 length equals 11 residues. Germline V gene data show CDR1 as MDHEN and CDR2 as SYDVKM. V shed 6 bases and J shed 5 bases, with 5 bases lying between them. The CDR3 loop is CASRGQNIQYF. DNA of the CDR3: TGTGCCAGCAGGGGTCAAAACATTCAGTACTTC.

The chain joins TRBV6-2 or TRBV6-3 to TRBJ2-1, with D perhaps matching TRBD1 or TRBD2 (7 bases each). V lost 3 bases to trimming and J lost 4 bases, with 13 bases between them. Germline CDR1 reads MNHEY; CDR2 reads SVGEGT. This CDR3 has 15 amino acids. The CDR3: CASSYVQGGYNEQFF. DNA for the CDR3: TGTGCCAGCAGTTATGTCCAGGGGGGGTACAATGAGCAGTTCTTC.

The rearrangement joins TRBV2 to TRBJ1-1; D is undetermined. CDR1 is SNHLY and CDR2 is FYNNEI in the germline V gene. Trimming cost V 2 bases and J 3 bases, with 10 bases left between them. The length of the CDR3 is 14 residues. This CDR3 reads CASSEWPWDTEAFF. The DNA of the CDR3 is TGTGCCAGCAGTGAATGGCCCTGGGACACTGAAGCTTTCTTT.

The chain recombines TRBV18 with TRBJ1-2; tentatively, D is TRBD1 (5 bases). This CDR3 contains 17 residues. Germline V lookup: CDR1 KGHSH, CDR2 LQKENI. V was trimmed by 9 bases and J by 4 bases, leaving 27 bases between them. This CDR3 is CASQPSFGQGLGYGYTF. The CDR3 nucleotides read TGTGCCAGTCAGCCCTCATTCGGGCAGGGTCTTGGCTATGGCTACACCTTC.

The chain is built from TRBV12-3 or TRBV12-4 and TRBJ2-7, with a weak D call TRBD1 (5 bases). V lost 6 bases, J lost 6 bases, and 21 bases lay in between. The CDR3 length is 15 residues. Written as DNA, the CDR3 is TGTGCCAGCAGGCCAACGCTGGACACCATGGGCGAGCAGTACGTC. This sequence encodes CASRPTLDTMGEQYV.

V is TRBV5-1 and J is TRBJ2-1; 8 bases agree with TRBD1. Germline CDR1 reads SGHRS; CDR2 reads YFSETQ. Losses at the gene ends were 4 bases for V and 2 bases for J; bases not matched to a gene: 20. This CDR3 comprises 20 residues. CDR3 in amino acids: CASSPTKRTGSVSTYNEQFF. As DNA, the CDR3 is TGCGCCAGCAGCCCTACTAAAAGGACAGGGTCCGTGTCTACCTACAATGAGCAGTTCTTC.

The chain combines TRBV6-6 with TRBJ1-4; D remains unclear. Germline V gene data show CDR1 as MNHNY and CDR2 as SVGAGI (reference sequence). CDR3 length equals 10 residues. V lost 10 bases, J lost 8 bases, and 8 bases lay in between. CDR3 DNA sequence: TGTGCCATCAAGGGCGAAAAACTGTTTTTT. This translates into CAIKGEKLFF.

This clonotype has at least ten counts. This rearrangement joins TRBV19 to TRBJ1-5; no clear D. Germline loops: CDR1 LNHDA, CDR2 SQIVND (reference sequence). The CDR3 spans 12 residues. V dropped 9 bases and J dropped 4 bases, with 10 bases sitting between them. The CDR3 is CASSPQNQPQHF. The CDR3 DNA is TGTGCCAGCAGTCCTCAAAATCAGCCCCAGCATTTT.

CDR3 amino acids: CASTQGELSGELFF. In DNA, the CDR3 is TGTGCCAGCACACAGGGGGAATTATCCGGGGAGCTGTTTTTT. V and J are TRBV6-5 and TRBJ2-2, with TRBD1 identical over 8 bases. This CDR3 is built from 14 residues. V was pared by 7 bases and J by 6 bases, with 7 bases of the junction left unmatched. CDR1 is MNHEY and CDR2 is SVGAGI in the germline V gene.

The rearrangement uses TRBV5-4 and TRBJ1-2; D unclear. The CDR3 runs 14 residues. Trimming removed 0 bases at V and 6 bases at J, with 12 bases between. Looked up from germline, CDR1 is SGHNT and CDR2 is YYREEE (reference sequence). The CDR3 DNA follows: TGTGCCAGCAGCTTGGATCTGGATTTCGATGGCTACACCTTC. It translates to CASSLDLDFDGYTF.

The chain couples TRBV27 to TRBJ2-3, with a tentative D call TRBD1 (5 bases). This CDR3 is 14 amino acids long. Per the germline V gene, CDR1 is MNHEY and CDR2 is SMNVEV (reference sequence). The ends were cut back, 0 bases at V and 6 bases at J, with 10 bases in the middle. The CDR3 sequence is CASSLSGPADTQYF. For the CDR3, the DNA is TGTGCCAGCAGTTTATCGGGGCCAGCCGATACGCAGTATTTT.

The chain employs TRBV28 and TRBJ2-7; D unclear. Trimming pared 5 bases from V and 2 bases from J, leaving 16 bases between. CDR3 length: 15 amino acids. Per the germline V gene, CDR1 is MDHEN and CDR2 is SYDVKM. The CDR3 DNA reads TGTGCCAGCAGTCCAGTGGGGTCCAACCCCTACGAGCAGTACGTC. This translates into CASSPVGSNPYEQYV.

This clonotype has just a few counts. This CDR3 reads CASSSRDRFFSYNEQFF. The CDR3 DNA reads as TGTGCCAGCAGCTCCCGGGACCGCTTCTTCTCCTACAATGAGCAGTTCTTC. The chain is built from TRBV7-9 and TRBJ2-1; D possibly matches TRBD1 or TRBD2 (5 bases each). CDR3 length: 17 residues. Germline V gives CDR1 SEHNR, CDR2 FQNEAQ (reference sequence). V was clipped by 4 bases and J by 0 bases, with 16 bases between them.

The V and J genes are TRBV29-1 and TRBJ2-5; TRBD1 is a possible D gene (5 bases). V lost 1 base to trimming and J lost 0 bases, with 12 bases between them. Looked up from germline, CDR1 is SQVTM and CDR2 is ANQGSEA. CDR3 size: 15 residues. CDR3 sequence reads: CSVEGAGLYQETQYF. DNA for the CDR3: TGCAGCGTTGAAGGTGCAGGGTTGTACCAAGAGACCCAGTACTTC.

This clonotype was found many times. The J gene is TRBJ2-5, the V gene TRBV7-8, with 11 positions matching TRBD2. The CDR3 loop spans 15 amino acids. The V gene's germline CDR1 is SGHVS and CDR2 FQNEAQ. V dropped 4 bases and J dropped 0; count of bases not matched to a gene: 1. For the CDR3, the DNA is TGTGCCAGCAGCTCTAGCGGGGGGTACCAAGAGACCCAGTACTTC. Translating gives CASSSSGGYQETQYF.

The chain uses TRBV6-6 and TRBJ1-4; D is possibly TRBD1 (5 bases). CDR3 size: 14 residues. Germline lookup yields CDR1 MNHNY and CDR2 SVGAGI (reference sequence). The V end was cut by 8 bases, the J end by 2 bases, with 12 bases between. The CDR3 region has the DNA TGTGCCAGCGTCCGCTGGGGGACTAATGAAAAACTGTTTTTT. Translating gives CASVRWGTNEKLFF.

This clonotype has only a few counts. This chain joins TRBV10-3 and TRBJ1-6; TRBD1 aligns across 12 bases. The CDR3 is made up of 15 amino acids. The V and J ends lost 6 bases and 7 bases, in that order; junction bases with no gene match: 4. The germline CDR1 and CDR2 sequences are ENHRY and SYGVKD. In nucleotides, the CDR3 is TGTGCCATCAGGGGACAGGGGGCCGGAAATTCACCCCTCCACTTT. This sequence encodes CAIRGQGAGNSPLHF.

This clonotype was observed a handful of times. The J gene is TRBJ1-1, the V gene TRBV7-9, with D hard to call. This CDR3 contains 15 residues. Trimming removed 4 bases from V and 1 base from J, with 13 bases in between. Looked up from germline, CDR1 is SEHNR and CDR2 is FQNEAQ (reference sequence). The CDR3 nucleotides are TGTGCCAGCAGCTCCCACCTAGAACGGAACACTGAAGCTTTCTTT. Protein: CASSSHLERNTEAFF. The full variable domain, completed using reference TRBV7-9 and TRBJ1-1, is DTGVSQNPRHKITKRGQNVTFRCDPISEHNRLYWYRQTLGQGPEFLTYFQNEAQLEKSRLLSDRFSAERPKGSFSTLEIQRTEQGDSAMYLCASSSHLERNTEAFFGQGTRLTVV.

This clonotype came up a few times. This sequence joins TRBV9 and TRBJ1-1; unclear D gene. Germline V gives CDR1 SGDLS, CDR2 YYNGEE. Trimming cost V 5 bases and J 3 bases, with 8 bases left between them. There are 12 residues in the CDR3. The CDR3 region is CASSGVDTEAFF. For the CDR3, the DNA is TGTGCCAGCAGTGGGGTGGACACTGAAGCTTTCTTT.

The chain recombines TRBV20-1 with TRBJ2-5, with D possibly TRBD1 on 6 matching bases. Germline V gene data show CDR1 as DFQATT and CDR2 as SNEGSKA (reference sequence). V was clipped by 3 bases and J by 5 bases, with 10 bases between them. This CDR3 has 12 residues. The CDR3 sequence is CSARDRGETQYF. The CDR3 region has the DNA TGCAGTGCTAGGGATAGGGGGGAGACCCAGTACTTC.

DNA for the CDR3: TGTGCCAGCAGCCAAGAGGTGGGAGGGGGAGAATACGAGCAGTACTTC. It specifies CASSQEVGGGEYEQYF. The J gene is TRBJ2-7, the V gene TRBV4-2, with D possibly matching TRBD2 (7 bases). With 0 bases removed from V and 4 bases from J, the gap between germline ends came to 16 bases. Germline lookup yields CDR1 LGHNA and CDR2 YNFKEQ. There are 16 residues in the CDR3.

With regard to this clonotype: One base away lies a much larger clone, so this may be a sequencing read error. This chain joins TRBV7-8 and TRBJ1-1; 10 bases agree with TRBD1. This CDR3 has 16 amino acids. Germline V CDR1 and CDR2: SGHVS, FQNEAQ. The CDR3 DNA is TGTGCCAACAGCTCGGGACAGGGGCCCTTAGGAACTGAAGCTTTCTTT. Translated: CANSSGQGPLGTEAFF.